The clone carrying this T cell receptor (beta chain) came up a few times. Its antigen is not identified. This sample stems from a study of CD8 T cells in ankylosing spondylitis. Study-wide results and limits: Significant enrichment of disease-linked clones was reported in matched ankylosing spondylitis synovial fluid. Fewer than 10 highly homologous variants made up a TCR beta motif that seemed to typify ankylosing spondylitis blood. CD8+ cells made up the disease-linked clones, which were relatively rare in peripheral blood. Prior work had noted some motif variants in reactive arthritis blood and synovial fluid.

The CDR3 totals 12 residues. V was shortened by 3 bases and J by 5 bases, with 10 bases between the two germline ends. Germline CDR1 and CDR2: SQVTM and ANQGSEA. Construction of TCR beta libraries was performed using quantitative 5'-RACE with molecular barcodes. TCRdb called the 5' RACE reads again in MiXCR, with one record for every CDR3 protein. Altogether approximately 550,000 distinct CDR3 sequences are present, approximately 11% being singletons, with the ten largest covering nearly 7%. Sequencing was carried out using blood, either unsorted or a sorted T cell fraction (not recorded which). This TCR derives from a male donor with ankylosing spondylitis. The genes are TRBV29-1 and TRBJ1-1; D gene ambiguous. CDR3 sequence: CSVDPAGTEAFF. The CDR3 DNA follows: TGCAGCGTTGACCCGGCGGGTACTGAAGCTTTCTTT.